This T cell receptor beta chain comes out of a study of T cell changes during pregnancy in multiple sclerosis. Germline CDR1 is SGHNT and CDR2 is YYREEE (reference sequence). The CDR3 contains 13 residues. Germline trimming cut 4 bases from V and 4 bases from J; bases unmatched to any gene: 4. Clones were sequenced by immunoSEQ multiplex PCR, and TCRdb holds only the in-frame ones, with some missing. The sample carries about 80,000 clones, 92% recorded once. The TCR originated in a female donor with multiple sclerosis, enrolled in a pregnancy study. This chain links TRBV5-4 with TRBJ1-2, with 7 bases lining up with TRBD1. Specimen: peripheral blood, collected before pregnancy. In nucleotides, the CDR3 is TGTGCCAGCAGCGCTGGACAGGTCTATGGCTACACCTTC. The encoded protein is CASSAGQVYGYTF.